Listed here are 18 T cell receptor beta chains from one sample, sequenced in a study of cytomegalovirus exposure and HLA in healthy donors. A multiplex PCR was run with 60 Vbeta primers and 13 Jbeta primers. Assay used: immunoSEQ multiplex PCR; TCRdb lists only in-frame clones, some missing. Among 90,000 to 110,000 clones listed, approximately 79% were seen once. Sequenced: PBMCs. These receptors were collected from a man in his thirties or forties in good health and CMV-seropositive.

The V and J genes are TRBV19 and TRBJ2-5, with a possible D match to TRBD1 (6 bases). V lost 3 bases and J lost 4, with 9 bases in between. Germline CDR1 is LNHDA and CDR2 is SQIVND (reference sequence). There are 13 residues in the CDR3. The CDR3 DNA follows: TGTGCCAGTAGTATGGGCAGGGGAGAGACCCAGTACTTC. Amino acids: CASSMGRGETQYF. Full variable domain (missing parts from reference TRBV19 and TRBJ2-5): DGGITQSPKYLFRKEGQNVTLSCEQNLNHDAMYWYRQDPGQGLRLIYYSQIVNDFQKGDIAEGYSVSREKKESFPLTVTSAQKNPTAFYLCASSMGRGETQYFGPGTRLLVL.

This clone was counted many times. The rearrangement joins TRBV10-3 to TRBJ1-3, with D uncertain. The ends were cut back, 3 bases at V and 2 bases at J, with 17 bases in the middle. Germline V CDR1 and CDR2: ENHRY, SYGVKD. This CDR3 contains 17 residues. The CDR3 loop is CAISDSPGRNPGNTIYF. CDR3 coding DNA: TGTGCCATCAGTGATTCTCCGGGGAGAAACCCTGGAAACACCATATATTTT.

The CDR3 DNA is TGTGCCAGCAGCTTAAACCCCGGACTAGCGGGGGGTGAGCAGTACTTC. It translates to CASSLNPGLAGGEQYF. The rearrangement links TRBV7-8 to TRBJ2-7; 14 nucleotides line up with TRBD2. Germline trimming cut 2 bases from V and 7 bases from J; bases unmatched to any gene: 7. Germline assignment: CDR1 SGHVS and CDR2 FQNEAQ. The CDR3 consists of 16 residues.

The chain combines TRBV5-1 with TRBJ2-5; 10 nucleotides match TRBD2. CDR3 length: 16 residues. With 4 bases clipped from V and 5 bases from J, the junction kept 11 bases outside the gene matches. Germline values: CDR1 SGHRS, CDR2 YFSETQ. The CDR3 DNA follows: TGCGCCAGCAGCGCACTCCCAGCGGGGGGGGAGGAGACCCAGTACTTC. The encoded protein is CASSALPAGGEETQYF.

This chain uses TRBV7-9 with TRBJ2-7, with 8 bases fitting TRBD2. J gave up 7 bases and V 7 bases, and 9 bases lay outside the gene matches. CDR1 is SEHNR, CDR2 FQNEAQ, per germline (reference sequence). There are 13 residues in the CDR3. CDR3 nucleotides: TGTGCCAGCACTCCGGGGGGGGGAGGGGAGCAGTACTTC. It translates to CASTPGGGGEQYF.

Only one count was recorded for this clone. V and J are TRBV7-6 and TRBJ2-7; 8 bases map to TRBD1. Germline CDR1 SGHVS, CDR2 FNYEAQ. The CDR3 covers 15 residues. J was trimmed by 6 bases and V by 5 bases; bases with no gene match: 12. The CDR3 loop is CASSPGTGARGEQYF. Here the CDR3 DNA reads TGTGCCAGCAGCCCCGGGACAGGCGCCCGGGGCGAGCAGTACTTC.

The V gene is TRBV14, the J gene TRBJ2-1, with D possibly being TRBD2 (7 bases). Trimming left V 2 bases short and J 4 bases short, with 12 bases between. There are 15 residues in the CDR3. The germline CDR1 and CDR2 sequences are SGHDN and FVKESK. CDR3 in amino acids: CASSQRGGNYNEQFF. The CDR3 DNA reads TGTGCCAGCAGCCAAAGGGGGGGCAATTACAATGAGCAGTTCTTC.

V usage is TRBV5-4 and J usage is TRBJ1-5; TRBD1 is a possible D gene (6 bases). The length of the CDR3 is 14 residues. V was trimmed by 0 bases and J by 4 bases, leaving 8 bases between them. The germline V gene encodes CDR1 SGHNT and CDR2 YYREEE (reference sequence). In DNA form, the CDR3 reads TGTGCCAGCAGCTTGGACAGGGTTAATCAGCCCCAGCATTTT. Protein: CASSLDRVNQPQHF.

The V and J genes are TRBV2 and TRBJ2-2, with D perhaps TRBD2 (6 bases). Germline-derived CDR1 and CDR2 are SNHLY and FYNNEI. The CDR3 consists of 15 residues. Deletions cut 2 bases from V and 1 base from J, with 8 bases between. The CDR3 region is CASSELGGNTGELFF. CDR3 DNA: TGTGCCAGCAGTGAACTCGGGGGGAACACCGGGGAGCTGTTTTTT.

This clone was seen a few times. CDR3 amino acids: CASSRVHEKLFF. CDR3 bases: TGTGCCAGCAGCCGGGTACATGAAAAACTGTTTTTT. The chain uses TRBV7-9 and TRBJ1-4; unclear D gene. Germline values: CDR1 SEHNR, CDR2 FQNEAQ (reference sequence). V lost 5 bases and J lost 6, with 7 bases in between. The CDR3 is 12 residues long. Complete variable domain (other parts from reference TRBV7-9 and TRBJ1-4): DTGVSQNPRHKITKRGQNVTFRCDPISEHNRLYWYRQTLGQGPEFLTYFQNEAQLEKSRLLSDRFSAERPKGSFSTLEIQRTEQGDSAMYLCASSRVHEKLFFGSGTQLSVL.

This clone was observed a single time. The rearrangement links TRBV5-1 to TRBJ2-2; TRBD1 agrees at 8 bases. V shed 2 bases and J 3 bases; nucleotides not matched to a gene: 6. Germline loops: CDR1 SGHRS, CDR2 YFSETQ. The CDR3 covers 16 residues. The CDR3 loop reads CASSFRGQVDTGELFF. In DNA, the CDR3 is TGCGCCAGCAGCTTCAGGGGACAGGTCGACACCGGGGAGCTGTTTTTT.

V and J are TRBV15 and TRBJ2-1; D uncertain. Germline V gene data show CDR1 as LNHNV and CDR2 as YYDKDF (reference sequence). V lost 0 bases, J lost 8 bases, and 11 bases lay in between. CDR3 length: 14 amino acids. CDR3 region: CATSRDSRVDEQFF. The CDR3 DNA sequence: TGTGCCACCAGCAGAGATAGTCGTGTCGATGAGCAGTTCTTC.

This rearrangement joins TRBV6-1 to TRBJ2-1; possible D gene TRBD2, 6 bases. The germline V and J ends were trimmed by 2 bases and 6 bases, with 17 bases remaining between them. The CDR3 spans 16 residues. The germline V gene has CDR1 MNHNS and CDR2 SASEGT. The CDR3: CASSEIGGSPFNEQFF. For the CDR3, the DNA is TGTGCCAGCAGTGAAATCGGAGGGTCGCCCTTCAATGAGCAGTTCTTC.

With regard to this clone: A junction end diverges from the germline sequence, so it may reflect a read error. The rearrangement uses TRBV7-7 and TRBJ1-1, with 8 bases aligning to TRBD1. This CDR3 comprises 13 residues. CDR1 is SSHAT and CDR2 is FNYEAQ in the germline V gene (reference sequence). CDR3 residues: CASSLGQGTEAFF. The CDR3 DNA follows: TGTGCTAGCAGCTTAGGACAGGGCACTGAAGCTTTCTTT.

V gene TRBV2 combines with J gene TRBJ2-2; no definite D call. CDR1 and CDR2 from the germline V gene are SNHLY and FYNNEI. The CDR3 runs to 15 residues. Trimming stripped 0 bases from V and 1 base from J, with 6 bases between. The CDR3: CASSEARRNTGELFF. The CDR3 nucleotides read TGTGCCAGCAGTGAAGCCAGGCGGAACACCGGGGAGCTGTTTTTT.

The V gene is TRBV5-4, the J gene TRBJ2-5; D is unclear. The J call is doubtful: the DNA matches TRBJ2-7 better. The CDR3 consists of 13 residues. Germline V gives CDR1 SGHNT, CDR2 YYREEE (reference sequence). CDR3: CASSEPPSYEQYF. CDR3 in DNA: TGTGCCAGCAGCGAGCCTCCGAGCTACGAGCAGTACTTC.

The chain recombines TRBV6-5 with TRBJ2-7; 8 bases match TRBD1. Germline V gene data show CDR1 as MNHEY and CDR2 as SVGAGI. The trim removed 4 bases at V and 3 bases at J, leaving 8 bases unmatched. This CDR3 comprises 15 residues. CDR3 amino acids: CASSSDRGPLYEQYF. In DNA form, the CDR3 reads TGTGCCAGCAGTTCCGACAGGGGCCCCCTCTACGAGCAGTACTTC.

This clone came up a few times. The chain uses TRBV19 and TRBJ1-4; TRBD1 matches 8 bases. V gave up 9 bases and J gave up 14 bases; unmatched junction bases: 17. CDR1 is LNHDA and CDR2 is SQIVND in the germline V gene (reference sequence). This CDR3 region has 14 residues. CDR3 sequence (DNA): TGTGCCAGCCATACAGGGGGTGGAGTTCTAAGGCTGTTTTTT. Translation: CASHTGGGVLRLFF.